This T cell receptor (beta chain) is from a study of blood T cell repertoires in COVID-19. Germline CDR1 and CDR2: MNHEY and SMNVEV (reference sequence). Trimming stripped 7 bases from V and 9 bases from J, with 16 bases between. The CDR3 sequence is 14 residues long. The assay was immunoSEQ multiplex PCR, and TCRdb's table has in-frame clones only and misses some. There are about 310,000 clones in the sample; almost 90% occur only once, and less than 3.5% lies in the top ten. The table lists this clone with a count of one. The chain has TRBV27 and TRBJ1-6, with a weak D call TRBD1 (6 bases). The clonotype was recovered from a woman in her 30s with COVID-19, enrolled during active disease. The sequencing input was peripheral blood. CDR3: CASKQGTGGSPLHF. The CDR3 DNA is TGTGCCAGCAAACAGGGAACGGGTGGTTCACCCCTCCACTTT.